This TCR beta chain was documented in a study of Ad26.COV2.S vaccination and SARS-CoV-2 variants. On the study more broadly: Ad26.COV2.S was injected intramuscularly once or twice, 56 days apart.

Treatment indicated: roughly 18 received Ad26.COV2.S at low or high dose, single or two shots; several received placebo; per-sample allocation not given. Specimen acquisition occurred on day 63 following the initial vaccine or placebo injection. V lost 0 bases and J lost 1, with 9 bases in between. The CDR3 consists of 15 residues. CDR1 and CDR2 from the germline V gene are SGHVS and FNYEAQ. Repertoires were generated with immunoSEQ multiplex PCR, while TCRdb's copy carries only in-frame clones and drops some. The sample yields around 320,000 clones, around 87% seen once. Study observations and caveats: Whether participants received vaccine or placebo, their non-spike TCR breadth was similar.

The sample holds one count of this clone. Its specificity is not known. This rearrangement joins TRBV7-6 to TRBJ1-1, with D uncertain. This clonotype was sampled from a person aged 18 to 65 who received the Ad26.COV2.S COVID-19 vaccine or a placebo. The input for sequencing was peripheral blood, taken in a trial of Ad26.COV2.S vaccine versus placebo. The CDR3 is CASSLAPITNTEAFF. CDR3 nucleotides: TGTGCCAGCAGCTTAGCCCCCATAACGAACACTGAAGCTTTCTTT.